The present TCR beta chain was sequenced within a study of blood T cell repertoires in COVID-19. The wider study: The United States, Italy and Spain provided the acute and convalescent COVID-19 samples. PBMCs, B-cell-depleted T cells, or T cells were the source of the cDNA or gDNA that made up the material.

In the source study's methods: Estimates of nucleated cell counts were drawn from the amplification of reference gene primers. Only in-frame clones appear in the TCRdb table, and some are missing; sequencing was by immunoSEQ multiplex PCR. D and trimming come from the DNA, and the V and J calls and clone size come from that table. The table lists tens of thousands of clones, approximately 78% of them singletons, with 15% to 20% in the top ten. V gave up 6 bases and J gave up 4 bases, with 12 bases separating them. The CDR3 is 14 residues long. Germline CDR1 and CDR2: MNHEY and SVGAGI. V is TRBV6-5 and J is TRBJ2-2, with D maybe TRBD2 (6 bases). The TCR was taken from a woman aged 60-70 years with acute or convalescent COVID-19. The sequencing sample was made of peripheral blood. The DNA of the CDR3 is TGTGCCAGCAGGCGGGACTTTTCCACCGGGGAGCTGTTTTTT. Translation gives CASRRDFSTGELFF.